This note documents a single T cell receptor (beta chain) sequence. Its antigen remains undetermined. Base qualities were left out, and no much larger clone turns up one base away. CDR1 and CDR2 were assigned from the germline V gene (reference sequence) as LNHDA and SQIVND. There are 11 amino acids in the CDR3, from cysteine to phenylalanine inclusive. Only the CDR3 part of the read is kept: 33 bases, read in frame from the first base. V is shortened by 5 bases, J by 7 bases, and the region joining them spans 8 bases. The data belong to a study of PD-1 blockade in classical Hodgkin lymphoma (dated by TCRdb to the early 2020s). For context, the study as a whole: Nivolumab dosing was 3 mg/kg intravenously every 2 weeks, continuing until either disease progression or unacceptable toxicity. To define a peripheral blood immune signature of response to PD-1 blockade in classical Hodgkin lymphoma, the study combined TCR beta sequencing with CyTOF.

Taken with the paper, the label for time point translates to: cycle 4 day 1 (C4D1), after around six weeks of nivolumab. All trial patients had relapsed after autologous stem cell transplantation, with cohorts A, B and C differing in prior brentuximab vedotin exposure. The trial cohort was composed of 55 to 65 patients with relapsed/refractory classical Hodgkin lymphoma, for whom complete response, partial response or progressive disease was recorded as best overall response. Single-agent nivolumab was administered to trial patients in the multi-cohort phase II CheckMate 205 trial. An independent review committee assessed best overall response by applying the 2007 International Working Group response criteria. PBMCs from the trial were collected at three points: immediately before nivolumab initiation (C1D1), and during therapy at cycle 2 day 1 and cycle 4 day 1. After peripheral blood was drawn into 8 mL Vacutainer Cell Preparation Tubes, PBMCs were isolated by centrifugation and then cryopreserved.

The Qiagen DNeasy kit was used to extract genomic DNA both from unsorted PBMCs and from the negatively selected CD4+ and CD8+ fractions. Amplification of TCR beta CDR3 regions was done by immunoSEQ multiplex PCR with primers that anneal to V and J segments. A synthetic immune receptor repertoire was used to minimize amplification bias, and any residual bias was removed computationally once sequencing was done. Per the original workflow: Repertoire diversity was quantified as the Shannon entropy index using custom Python scripts. The unsorted, CD4+ and CD8+ repertoires were each analyzed separately, with the exception of combined analyses, where CD4+ and CD8+ sequences were merged in silico. A clone was considered expanded if an increase in frequency of at least 2-fold after treatment relative to C1D1 was found, and a pseudocount of 0.5 was applied to clones undetected at baseline. Singleton clones were defined as clones with 0 or 1 copy at C1D1, and non-singleton clones were defined as clones with 2 or more copies. By matching protein sequences in sorted samples from the same patient, clones expanded in unsorted samples were annotated as CD4+, CD8+ or unknown. Wilcoxon tests on paired samples were used to test changes in diversity from C1D1 to C4D1. The clones in this table, taken by TCRdb from immuneACCESS, are in-frame only. Not every clone is retained; where verified, under half of the shortfall comes from an unresolved V gene, and the cause of the rest is unknown. That table supplies the V and J calls and clone size; D and trimming were determined from the DNA. For this sample the table gives fewer than 55,000 clones, of which 80% were detected only once. The ten largest clones capture 15% to 20% of the sample.

Results the study describes overall, beyond this receptor: Trial patients with a complete response had baseline diversity similar to that of newly diagnosed patients, while partial responders and progressors had significantly lower diversity. Baseline TCR diversity was reported as lower in newly diagnosed patients than in healthy donors, and lower still in relapsed/refractory patients. By C4D1, a significant rise was seen in CD4+ TCR diversity but not in CD8+ TCR diversity (p=0.0027 vs p=0.16), and the rise was most apparent among complete responders (p=0.02). Lower diversity was seen in patients whose nivolumab began less than 1 year after ASCT, and these patients were left out of later analyses so that immune reconstitution would not confound the results. The study was restricted to a single clinical trial cohort, and the causes of repertoire differences, possibly disease activity or prior therapy, were left undefined.

The origin of this receptor is a human donor with classical Hodgkin lymphoma. The rearranged segments are TRBV19 and TRBJ1-2; the D gene cannot be resolved reliably. Sequencing was performed on peripheral blood mononuclear cells (PBMCs), taken before the fourth cycle of nivolumab. The DNA reads as follows: TGTGCCAGTAGTGGTAATCGTGGCTACACCTTC. This translates into CASSGNRGYTF.